The 9 T cell receptor beta chains below all came from one sample that was sequenced in a study of memory CD4+ T cells and cytomegalovirus serostatus. The method was immunoSEQ multiplex PCR; TCRdb's version includes in-frame clones alone and lacks a portion of them. The table shows around 50,000 clones, with roughly 78% occurring only once. Single viable CD3+CD4+CD8-CD45RO+ cells were sorted as the memory CD4+ T cells. Sequenced material: memory CD4+ T cells from blood. These receptors originate from an adult in good health and CMV-seronegative.

In this sample, this clone turned up once. V is TRBV19 and J is TRBJ2-7, with TRBD2 matching over 9 bases. Unmatched junction bases numbered 8, after V lost 2 bases and J lost 6 bases. This CDR3 contains 15 residues. CDR1 is LNHDA and CDR2 is SQIVND in the germline V gene (reference sequence). In DNA form, the CDR3 reads TGTGCCAGTAGTATAACGTCTAGCGGGAAAGTCGAGCAGTACTTC. It yields the protein CASSITSSGKVEQYF.

In its sample, this clone was seen once. The chain links TRBV9 to TRBJ2-1; 9 bases fit TRBD1. The CDR3 extends over 16 amino acids. J gave up 7 bases and V 0 bases, and 8 bases lay outside the gene matches. Per germline, CDR1 SGDLS and CDR2 YYNGEE. The CDR3 coding sequence is TGTGCCAGCAGCGTAGGAGGGACAGGGATCGAAAATGAGCAGTTCTTC. It specifies CASSVGGTGIENEQFF.

V usage is TRBV27 and J usage is TRBJ2-7; 12 nucleotides match TRBD2. The germline CDR1 and CDR2 sequences are MNHEY and SMNVEV (reference sequence). CDR3 length: 15 amino acids. V trimming: 4 bases; J trimming: 7 bases; junction bases outside the gene matches: 8. The CDR3 here is CASSSRTSGTREQYF. The CDR3 DNA is TGTGCCAGCAGTTCGAGGACTAGCGGGACTCGGGAGCAGTACTTC.

The chain combines TRBV10-1 with TRBJ2-7; 11 bases map to TRBD2. The CDR3 is 15 amino acids. V gave up 0 bases and J gave up 5 bases; unmatched junction bases: 3. Looked up from germline, CDR1 is WNHNN and CDR2 is SYGVQD (reference sequence). The CDR3 DNA reads TGCGCCAGCAGTGAGTCACTAGCGGGAGTCCACGAGCAGTACTTC. It translates to CASSESLAGVHEQYF.

The gene calls are TRBV28 and TRBJ2-7; no clear D. V was cut by 3 bases and J by 2 bases, with 8 bases left in between. The CDR3 is 13 residues long. Germline-derived CDR1 and CDR2 are MDHEN and SYDVKM. Written as DNA, the CDR3 is TGTGCCAGCAGTTTGGGGAAACCCTACGAGCAGTACTTC. Protein sequence: CASSLGKPYEQYF.

The chain joins TRBV13 to TRBJ2-2, with D possibly matching TRBD1 (5 bases). The CDR3 extends over 15 amino acids. V was pared by 0 bases and J by 4 bases, with 9 bases between. The germline V gene has CDR1 PRHDT and CDR2 FYEKMQ (reference sequence). The CDR3 DNA is TGTGCCAGCAGCTTAGGTGCCAGGGTCACCGGGGAGCTGTTTTTT. It is translated as CASSLGARVTGELFF. The full variable domain, with the rest looked up from reference TRBV13 and TRBJ2-2, is AAGVIQSPRHLIKEKRETATLKCYPIPRHDTVYWYQQGPGQDPQFLISFYEKMQSDKGSIPDRFSAQQFSDYHSELNMSSLELGDSALYFCASSLGARVTGELFFGEGSRLTVL.

The chain links TRBV11-2 to TRBJ2-7; D remains unclear. Trimming stripped 3 bases from V and 5 bases from J, with 17 bases between. CDR3 length equals 15 residues. CDR1 and CDR2 (germline): SGHAT, FQNNGV. CDR3 amino acids: CASSLSERAGNEQYF. DNA of the CDR3: TGTGCCAGCAGCTTGTCTGAGAGAGCAGGAAACGAGCAGTACTTC.

The rearrangement uses TRBV11-2 and TRBJ1-2; 7 positions agree with TRBD1. Germline loops: CDR1 SGHAT, CDR2 FQNNGV. V dropped 5 bases and J dropped 4; count of bases not matched to a gene: 13. This CDR3 spans 16 amino acids. The CDR3 is CASSGLRAGGAYGYTF. The CDR3 DNA follows: TGTGCCAGCAGCGGATTGAGGGCAGGGGGAGCCTATGGCTACACCTTC.

The chain combines TRBV2 with TRBJ1-2; no firm D call. V shed 1 base and J shed 2 bases, with 8 bases lying between them. CDR3 length: 14 residues. Germline values: CDR1 SNHLY, CDR2 FYNNEI. The DNA of the CDR3 is TGTGCCAGCAGTGAAGGGCAGACCAACTATGGCTACACCTTC. It translates to CASSEGQTNYGYTF.